This T cell receptor (beta chain) was profiled in a study of vaccination effects on CD4 cells after COVID-19. Some clones are missing from TCRdb's copy, which holds only in-frame ones; the method was immunoSEQ multiplex PCR. The sample lists tens of thousands of clones, 76% occurring once. Between the trimmed V and J ends, which lost 2 bases and 8 bases, there was a span of 13 bases. The CDR3 sequence is 13 residues long. Germline V gene sequence: CDR1 SGHRS, CDR2 YFSETQ. Isolating CD4+ T cells followed approximately nine days of culture. This person's SARS-CoV-2 infection, confirmed by PCR, occurred between March and December 2020. Two doses of either BNT162b2 or mRNA-1273 were given to each participant. Points on this clone: The antigen is unknown.

This chain connects TRBV5-1 to TRBJ1-2; TRBD1 might be the D (5 bases). This sequence originates from a human donor who had a prior SARS-CoV-2 infection. This specimen consisted of CD4+ T cells from PBMCs cultured without peptide, obtained after COVID-19 vaccination. CDR3 in DNA: TGCGCCAGCAGCTTATACAGGAATTGGGGCTACACCTTC. Its translation is CASSLYRNWGYTF.